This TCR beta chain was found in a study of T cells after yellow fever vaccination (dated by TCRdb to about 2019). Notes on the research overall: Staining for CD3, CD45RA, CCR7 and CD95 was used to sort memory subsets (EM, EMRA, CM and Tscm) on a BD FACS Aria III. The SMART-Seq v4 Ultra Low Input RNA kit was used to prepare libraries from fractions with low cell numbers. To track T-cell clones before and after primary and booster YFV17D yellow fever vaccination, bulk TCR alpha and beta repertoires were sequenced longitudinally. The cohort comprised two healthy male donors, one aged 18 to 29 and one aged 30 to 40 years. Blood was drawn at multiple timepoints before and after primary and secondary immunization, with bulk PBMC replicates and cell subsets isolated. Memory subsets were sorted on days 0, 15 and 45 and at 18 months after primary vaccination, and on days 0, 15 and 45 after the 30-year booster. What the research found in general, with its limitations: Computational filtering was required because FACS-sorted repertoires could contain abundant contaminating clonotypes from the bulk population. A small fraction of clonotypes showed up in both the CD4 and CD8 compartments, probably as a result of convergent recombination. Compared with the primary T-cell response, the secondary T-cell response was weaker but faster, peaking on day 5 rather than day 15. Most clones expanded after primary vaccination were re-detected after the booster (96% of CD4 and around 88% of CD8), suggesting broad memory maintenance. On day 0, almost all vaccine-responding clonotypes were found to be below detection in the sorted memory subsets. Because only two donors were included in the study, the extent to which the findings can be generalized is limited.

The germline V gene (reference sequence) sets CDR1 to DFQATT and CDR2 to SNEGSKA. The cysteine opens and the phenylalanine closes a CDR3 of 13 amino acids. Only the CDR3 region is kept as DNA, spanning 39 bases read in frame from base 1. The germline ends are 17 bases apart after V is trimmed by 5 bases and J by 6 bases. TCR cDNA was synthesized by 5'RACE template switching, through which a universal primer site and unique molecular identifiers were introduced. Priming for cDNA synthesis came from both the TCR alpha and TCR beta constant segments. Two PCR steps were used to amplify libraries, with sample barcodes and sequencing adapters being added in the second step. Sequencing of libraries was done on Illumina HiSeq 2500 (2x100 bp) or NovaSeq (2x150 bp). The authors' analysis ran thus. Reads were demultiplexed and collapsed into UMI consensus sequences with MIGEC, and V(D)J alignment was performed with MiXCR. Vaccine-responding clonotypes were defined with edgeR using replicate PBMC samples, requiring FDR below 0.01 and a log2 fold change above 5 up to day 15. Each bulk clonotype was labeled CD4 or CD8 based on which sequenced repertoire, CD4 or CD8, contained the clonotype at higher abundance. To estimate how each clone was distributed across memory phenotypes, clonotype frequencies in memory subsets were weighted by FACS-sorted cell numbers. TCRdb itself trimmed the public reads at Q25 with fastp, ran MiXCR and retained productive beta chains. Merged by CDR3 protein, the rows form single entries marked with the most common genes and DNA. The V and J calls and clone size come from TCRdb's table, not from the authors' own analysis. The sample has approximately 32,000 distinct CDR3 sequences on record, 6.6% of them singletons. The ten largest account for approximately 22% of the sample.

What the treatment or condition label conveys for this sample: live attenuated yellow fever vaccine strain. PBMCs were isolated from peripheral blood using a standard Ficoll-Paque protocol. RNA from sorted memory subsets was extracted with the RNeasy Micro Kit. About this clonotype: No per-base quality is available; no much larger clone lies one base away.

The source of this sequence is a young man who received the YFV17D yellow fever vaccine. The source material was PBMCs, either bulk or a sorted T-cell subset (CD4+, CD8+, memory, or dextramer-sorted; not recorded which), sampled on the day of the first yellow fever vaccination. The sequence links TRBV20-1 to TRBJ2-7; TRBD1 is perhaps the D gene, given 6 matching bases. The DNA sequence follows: TGCAGTGCTCACAGGGTCCCGATGGGCGAGCAGTACTTC. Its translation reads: CSAHRVPMGEQYF.